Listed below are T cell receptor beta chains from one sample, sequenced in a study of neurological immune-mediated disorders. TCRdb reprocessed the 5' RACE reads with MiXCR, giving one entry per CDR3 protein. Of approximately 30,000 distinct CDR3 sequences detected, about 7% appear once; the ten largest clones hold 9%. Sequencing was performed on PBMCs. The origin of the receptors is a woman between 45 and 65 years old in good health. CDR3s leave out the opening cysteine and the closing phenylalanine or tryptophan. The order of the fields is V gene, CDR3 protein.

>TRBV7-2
ASSLQTGESGTQY
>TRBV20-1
SARDPRGDTEAF
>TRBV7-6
ASSLEWSSEQY
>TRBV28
ASSLPLAGGRETQY
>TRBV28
ASSFLAGGPGDTQY
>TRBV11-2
ASSQTGNEKLF
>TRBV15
ATTQSPTGAFKQY
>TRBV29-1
SAGTGLYEQY
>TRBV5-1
ASSYFQGLFNEQF
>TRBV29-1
SVEGPREGLREQY
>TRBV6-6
ASHGTGIKAF
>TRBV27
ASSLVAGGNTIY
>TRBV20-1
SAGDRVYEQY
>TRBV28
ARPGDRGFYFTYEQY
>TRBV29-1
SVEDLGTRDRVLFTEAF
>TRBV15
ATSSRGLRGYT
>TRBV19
ASTGGTTGELF
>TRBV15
ATSSLAGYNEQF
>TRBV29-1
SVFGANYGYT
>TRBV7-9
ASSFTPGWGRPQY
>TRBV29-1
SVEESAGTGSNQPQH
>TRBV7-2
ASSWTSGGSTDTQY
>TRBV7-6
ASSLGTGGMGAEAF
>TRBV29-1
SVLYGGHEQY
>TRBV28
ASSSRRTVQETQY
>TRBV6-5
ASSYPRGPQETQY
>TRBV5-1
ASSLVGQGLYEQY
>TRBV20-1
SARDNGRDRGPGGYT
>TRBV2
ASSVGSSNSPLH
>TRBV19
ASSISRDRVTEAF
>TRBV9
ASSVGDRAVNTIY
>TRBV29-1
SVGQGGSGELF
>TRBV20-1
SAYRGPPADEQF
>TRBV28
ASSLPGTGVNEKLF